This paragraph covers one T cell receptor beta chain sequence. This record comes from a study of CD4 and CD8 cells across lung adenocarcinoma regions. Each CDR3 protein gets one entry after TCRdb re-called the PCR reads with MiXCR. The table includes 13,000 or so distinct CDR3 sequences, roughly 56% detected once. The patients had localized lung adenocarcinoma, a non-small cell subtype. The CDR3 extends over 13 amino acids. The V gene lost 5 bases and the J gene lost 3 bases, with 9 bases spanning the gap. Per the germline V gene, CDR1 is MNHNS and CDR2 is SASEGT. The chain combines TRBV6-1 with TRBJ2-3, with a tentative D call TRBD1 (5 bases). This TCR was sampled from a female donor with lung adenocarcinoma. The CD4 and CD8 labels of this study may be unreliable. The sample was CD8+ T cells from the margin of a lung tumor. Here the CDR3 DNA reads TGTGCCAGCAGTCGAACAGGAACAGATACGCAGTATTTT. Encoded protein: CASSRTGTDTQYF.